The sequence of this TCR beta chain was determined in a study of T cell changes during pregnancy in multiple sclerosis. This clone appeared once. The CDR3 has 15 amino acids. V trimming: 4 bases; J trimming: 0 bases; junction bases outside the gene matches: 3. Germline loops: CDR1 LNHNV, CDR2 YYDKDF (reference sequence). Some clones are missing from TCRdb's copy, which holds only in-frame ones; the method was immunoSEQ multiplex PCR. Of fewer than 130,000 clones in the sample, 91% are singletons; the top ten hold about 3%. The chain employs TRBV15 and TRBJ2-3; 8 bases agree with TRBD2. Material: peripheral blood, obtained after pregnancy. The TCR was taken from a female donor with multiple sclerosis, enrolled in a pregnancy study. The DNA of the CDR3 is TGTGCCACCAGCACCCAGCGGGGGAGCACAGATACGCAGTATTTT. Its translation is CATSTQRGSTDTQYF.